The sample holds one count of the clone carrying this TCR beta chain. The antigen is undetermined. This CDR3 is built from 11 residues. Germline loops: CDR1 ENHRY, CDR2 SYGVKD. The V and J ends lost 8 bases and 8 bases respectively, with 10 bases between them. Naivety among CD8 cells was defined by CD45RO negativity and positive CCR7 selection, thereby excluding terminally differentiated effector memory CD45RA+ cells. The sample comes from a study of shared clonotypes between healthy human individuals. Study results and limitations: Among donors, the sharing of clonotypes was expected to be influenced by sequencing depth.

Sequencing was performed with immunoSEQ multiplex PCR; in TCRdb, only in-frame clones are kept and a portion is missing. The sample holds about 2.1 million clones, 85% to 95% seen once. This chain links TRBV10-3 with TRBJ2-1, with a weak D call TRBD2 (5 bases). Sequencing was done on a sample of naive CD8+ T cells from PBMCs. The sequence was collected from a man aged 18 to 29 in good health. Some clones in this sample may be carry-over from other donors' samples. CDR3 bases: TGTGCCATCTCCGCCGGGGATGAGCAGTTCTTC. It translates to CAISAGDEQFF.